This T cell receptor (beta chain) was retrieved from a study of blood T cell repertoires in COVID-19. As for the study in general: The United States, Italy and Spain supplied acute and convalescent COVID-19 samples. T cells, B-cell-depleted T cells, or PBMCs provided the cDNA or gDNA that served as material.

This CDR3 region has 15 residues. The V gene's germline CDR1 is MNHEY and CDR2 SVGAGI. J lost 1 base, V lost 5 bases, and 6 bases had no gene match. Original processing notes: Reference gene primer amplification gave nucleated cell count estimates. Sequencing used immunoSEQ multiplex PCR; TCRdb keeps in-frame clones, though not all of them. D and trimming were read from the DNA, whereas the V and J calls and clone size are those reported in that table. The data contain 220,000 or so clones, about four fifths of them singletons. The chain combines TRBV6-5 with TRBJ2-7; 9 nucleotides align to TRBD1. The sample consisted of PBMCs or T cells enriched from blood (not recorded which). The clonotype originates from a woman in her forties who had recovered from COVID-19. CDR3 sequence (DNA): TGTGCCAGCAGTCCGGGACAGGGAATATCCTACGAGCAGTACTTC. Its protein is CASSPGQGISYEQYF.